The 20 T cell receptor beta chains below all came from one sample that was sequenced in a study of early T cells in non-severe SARS-CoV-2 infection. TCRdb reprocessed the 5' RACE reads via MiXCR and lists one record per CDR3 protein. The table shows roughly 61,000 distinct CDR3 sequences, with 9.5% to 14% occurring only once. The sequenced sample was whole blood. These receptors originate from an adult who was a healthcare worker with PCR-confirmed SARS-CoV-2 infection or an uninfected control (not recorded which).

The count of this clonotype is one. Possible read error: a much larger clone is one base away. Given the absence of the conserved phenylalanine or tryptophan at the CDR3 end, a read error is likely. The DNA for the CDR3 is TGTGCCAGCAGTTCCCTACAGGATCATGGCTACACCTCC. Amino acid sequence: CASSSLQDHGYTS. The chain joins TRBV12-3 or TRBV12-4 to TRBJ1-2; TRBD1 might be the D (5 bases). The ends were cut back, 4 bases at V and 6 bases at J, with 12 bases in the middle. CDR3 size: 13 residues.

The table lists this clonotype with many counts. The V gene is TRBV5-1, the J gene TRBJ2-2; the match to TRBD1 covers 9 bases. Germline V gene sequence: CDR1 SGHRS, CDR2 YFSETQ. This CDR3 has 13 amino acids. The V segment lost 7 bases and the J segment 7 bases; nucleotides outside the gene matches: 5. CDR3: CASGDRVGGELFF. The CDR3 DNA reads as TGCGCCAGCGGGGACAGGGTCGGCGGGGAGCTGTTTTTT.

The chain links TRBV7-2 to TRBJ1-6; TRBD1 matches 7 bases. The trim removed 5 bases at V and 6 bases at J, leaving 10 bases unmatched. The CDR3 extends over 16 amino acids. Germline-derived CDR1 and CDR2 are SGHTA and FQGNSA. The CDR3 is CASSPTLTGINSPLHF. As DNA, the CDR3 is TGTGCCAGCAGCCCTACACTGACAGGGATTAATTCACCCCTCCACTTT.

A note on this clonotype: Germline and junction disagree at one end, which may indicate a read error. The chain is built from TRBV28 and TRBJ2-5; possibly TRBD2 for D (6 bases). CDR1 and CDR2 (germline): MDHEN, SYDVKM. The CDR3 totals 15 residues. The CDR3 coding sequence is TGTGTCAGCAGCCGGGCCGGGGGTCGCCAAGAGACCCAGTACTTC. It is translated as CVSSRAGGRQETQYF.

This clonotype has at least ten counts. This chain uses TRBV4-1 with TRBJ2-7; D is possibly TRBD1 (6 bases). The V gene lost 4 bases and the J gene lost 4 bases, with 20 bases spanning the gap. CDR1 and CDR2 from the germline V gene are MGHRA and YSYEKL. This CDR3 has 16 residues. The CDR3 nucleotides read TGCGCCAGCAGCCCCCATAAACAGGGTTCCTGGTACGAGCAGTACTTC. It specifies CASSPHKQGSWYEQYF.

This clonotype was recorded many times. The CDR3 DNA reads as TGTGCCAGCAGAAACGGGATTAACTATGGCTACACCTTC. Its translation: CASRNGINYGYTF. The chain uses TRBV28 and TRBJ1-2; D gene ambiguous. V was cut by 6 bases and J by 1 base, with 9 bases left in between. Germline V gene data show CDR1 as MDHEN and CDR2 as SYDVKM. The CDR3 length is 13 residues.

The CDR3 loop reads CASSLAARGSRVYEQYF. The DNA for the CDR3 is TGTGCCAGCAGCTTAGCGGCTCGGGGGAGTAGGGTCTACGAGCAGTACTTC. This chain links TRBV11-1 with TRBJ2-7, with a possible D match to TRBD2 (6 bases). V was shortened by 0 bases and J by 3 bases, with 18 bases between the two germline ends. CDR1 SGHAT and CDR2 FQDESV come from the germline V gene (reference sequence). CDR3 length: 17 residues. Filled out from reference TRBV11-1 and TRBJ2-7, the complete variable domain reads EAEVAQSPRYKITEKSQAVAFWCDPISGHATLYWYRQILGQGPELLVQFQDESVVDDSQLPKDRFSAERLKGVDSTLKIQPAELGDSAMYLCASSLAARGSRVYEQYFGPGTRLTVT.

This clonotype was observed at least ten times. This chain joins TRBV5-4 and TRBJ1-1, with D perhaps matching TRBD1 (5 bases). V was shortened by 2 bases and J by 3 bases, with 5 bases between the two germline ends. The CDR3 contains 12 residues. Germline V gene data show CDR1 as SGHNT and CDR2 as YYREEE (reference sequence). CDR3 loop: CASSLGDTEAFF. CDR3 nucleotides: TGTGCCAGCAGCTTAGGGGACACTGAAGCTTTCTTT.

Remarks on this clonotype: A much larger clone lies one base from this, so it may be a read error. The V call is TRBV10-3, the J call TRBJ1-2; the match to TRBD1 covers 7 bases. In germline, CDR1 is ENHRY, CDR2 SYGVKD. This CDR3 region has 14 residues. Written as DNA, the CDR3 is TGTGCCATCAGAAGGACAGGCAATAACCATGGCTACACCTTC. It codes for CAIRRTGNNHGYTF.

This clonotype appeared many times. This chain joins TRBV29-1 and TRBJ2-1, with D uncertain. Germline V gene sequence: CDR1 SQVTM, CDR2 ANQGSEA. This CDR3 region has 13 residues. With 7 bases removed from V and 6 bases from J, the gap between germline ends came to 16 bases. The CDR3 protein is CSAQYLRGNEQFF. The DNA for the CDR3 is TGCAGCGCTCAGTACCTCCGTGGCAATGAGCAGTTCTTC.

The V gene is TRBV3-1, the J gene TRBJ2-5, with 7 nucleotides matching TRBD1. Germline CDR1 LGHDT, CDR2 YNNKEL (reference sequence). The CDR3 is made up of 14 amino acids. V lost 3 bases to trimming and J lost 1 base; unmatched junction nucleotides: 2. For the CDR3, the DNA is TGTGCCAGCAGCCAGTGGGACAGCCAAGAGACCCAGTACTTC. Protein sequence: CASSQWDSQETQYF.

This clonotype was recorded at least ten times. The chain combines TRBV4-1 with TRBJ2-1; the D gene is possibly TRBD2 (5 bases). CDR3 length: 15 amino acids. CDR1 and CDR2 (germline): MGHRA, YSYEKL. Between the trimmed V and J ends, which lost 3 bases and 5 bases, there was a span of 14 bases. CDR3 bases: TGCGCCAGCAGCCATACGGAGGACGGGGACAATGAGCAGTTCTTC. Protein: CASSHTEDGDNEQFF.

This clonotype has a count of ten or more. J is TRBJ1-2 and V is TRBV6-2 or TRBV6-3, with D perhaps matching TRBD1 (5 bases). Deletions cut 3 bases from V and 6 bases from J, with 11 bases between. This CDR3 spans 13 amino acids. Germline CDR1 is MNHEY and CDR2 is SVGEGT. This CDR3 is CASSYSGTHGYTF. CDR3 DNA sequence: TGTGCCAGCAGTTATAGTGGGACCCATGGCTACACCTTC.

The chain combines TRBV3-1 with TRBJ1-1; D call uncertain. The length of the CDR3 is 14 residues. The V and J ends lost 0 bases and 5 bases respectively, with 10 bases between them. Per germline, CDR1 LGHDT and CDR2 YNNKEL (reference sequence). CDR3 sequence reads: CASSQDRGLTEAFF. Here the CDR3 DNA reads TGTGCCAGCAGCCAAGATCGGGGTTTAACTGAAGCTTTCTTT.

In its sample, this clonotype was seen many times. The V and J genes are TRBV4-2 and TRBJ2-1; D gene uncertain. Germline-derived CDR1 and CDR2 are LGHNA and YNFKEQ. CDR3 size: 11 residues. The V and J ends lost 6 bases and 8 bases respectively, with 8 bases between them. CDR3 bases: TGTGCCAGCAGAGAACGGGATGAGCAGTTCTTC. Translating it yields CASRERDEQFF.

This clonotype was seen ten or more times. The V gene is TRBV6-1, the J gene TRBJ1-6, with unresolved D. This CDR3 is built from 15 residues. Germline CDR1 reads MNHNS; CDR2 reads SASEGT. V lost 1 base and J 6 bases, leaving 10 bases between the germline ends. CDR3 protein: CASSEVAQINSPLHF. The CDR3 DNA is TGTGCCAGCAGTGAAGTAGCACAGATTAATTCACCCCTCCACTTT.

This clonotype occurred many times. The chain combines TRBV7-2 with TRBJ1-4; no firm D call. The CDR3 sequence is 13 residues long. CDR1 and CDR2 (germline): SGHTA, FQGNSA. V was shortened by 5 bases and J by 5 bases, with 9 bases between the two germline ends. The CDR3 coding sequence is TGTGCCAGCAGCCCCGGACGAAATGAAAAACTGTTTTTT. Encoded protein: CASSPGRNEKLFF.

The sample holds a few counts of this clonotype. V usage is TRBV11-2 and J usage is TRBJ2-1, with 12 bases fitting TRBD2. The germline gives CDR1 SGHAT, CDR2 FQNNGV. Trimming took 1 base from V and 7 from J; bases not matched to a gene: 2. The CDR3 totals 15 residues. In DNA form, the CDR3 reads TGTGCCAGCAGCTTAGGGCTAGCGGGGGGGAATGAGCAGTTCTTC. Encoded protein: CASSLGLAGGNEQFF.

This clonotype was detected ten times or more. The CDR3 region is CSADGDRGGNEQFF. CDR3 DNA: TGCAGCGCCGACGGGGACAGGGGGGGCAATGAGCAGTTCTTC. The rearrangement links TRBV29-1 to TRBJ2-1, with TRBD1 matching 11 bases. This CDR3 spans 14 amino acids. With 7 bases clipped from V and 6 bases from J, the junction kept 8 bases outside the gene matches. Germline CDR1 is SQVTM and CDR2 is ANQGSEA.

The CDR3 loop is CASSPAPSSQYF. The CDR3 DNA is TGTGCCAGCAGCCCGGCCCCTTCCTCGCAGTATTTT. The chain has TRBV12-3 or TRBV12-4 and TRBJ2-3, with unresolved D. V was cut by 6 bases and J by 10 bases, with 14 bases left in between. This CDR3 comprises 12 residues.